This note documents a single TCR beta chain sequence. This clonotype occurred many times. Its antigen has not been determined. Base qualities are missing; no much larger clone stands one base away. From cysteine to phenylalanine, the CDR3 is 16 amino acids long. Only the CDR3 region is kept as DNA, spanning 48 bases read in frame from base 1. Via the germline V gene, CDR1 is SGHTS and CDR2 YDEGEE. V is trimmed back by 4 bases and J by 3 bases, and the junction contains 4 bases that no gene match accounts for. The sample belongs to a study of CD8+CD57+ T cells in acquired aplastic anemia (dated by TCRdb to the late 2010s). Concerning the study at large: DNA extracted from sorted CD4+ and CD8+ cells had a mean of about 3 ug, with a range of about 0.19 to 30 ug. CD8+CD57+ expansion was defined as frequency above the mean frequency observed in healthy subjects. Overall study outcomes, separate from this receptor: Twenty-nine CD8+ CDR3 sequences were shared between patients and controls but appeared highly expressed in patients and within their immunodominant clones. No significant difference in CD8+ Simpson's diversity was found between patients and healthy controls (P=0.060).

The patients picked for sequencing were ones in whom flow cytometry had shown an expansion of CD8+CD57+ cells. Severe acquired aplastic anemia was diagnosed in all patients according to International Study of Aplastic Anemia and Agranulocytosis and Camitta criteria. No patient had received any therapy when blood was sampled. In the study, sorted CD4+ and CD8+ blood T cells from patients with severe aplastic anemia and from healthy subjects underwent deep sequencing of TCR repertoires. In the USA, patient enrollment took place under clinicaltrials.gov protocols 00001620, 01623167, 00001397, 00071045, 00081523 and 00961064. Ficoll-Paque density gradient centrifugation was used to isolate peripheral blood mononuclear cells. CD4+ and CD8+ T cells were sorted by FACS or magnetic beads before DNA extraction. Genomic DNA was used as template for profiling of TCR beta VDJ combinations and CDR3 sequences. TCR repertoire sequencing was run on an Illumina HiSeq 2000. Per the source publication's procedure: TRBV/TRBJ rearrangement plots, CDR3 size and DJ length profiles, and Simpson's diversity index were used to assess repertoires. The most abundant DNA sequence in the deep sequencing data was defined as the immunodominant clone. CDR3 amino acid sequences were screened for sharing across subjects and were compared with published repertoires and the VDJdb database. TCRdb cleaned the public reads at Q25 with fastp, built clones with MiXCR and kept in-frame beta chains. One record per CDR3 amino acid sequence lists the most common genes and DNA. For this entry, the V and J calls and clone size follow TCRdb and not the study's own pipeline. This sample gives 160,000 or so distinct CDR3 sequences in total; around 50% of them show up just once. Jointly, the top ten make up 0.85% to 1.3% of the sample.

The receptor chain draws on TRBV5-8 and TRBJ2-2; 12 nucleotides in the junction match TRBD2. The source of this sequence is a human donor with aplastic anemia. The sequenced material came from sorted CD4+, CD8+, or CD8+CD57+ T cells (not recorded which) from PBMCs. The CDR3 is CASSLGLAGYTGELFF. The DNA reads TGTGCCAGCAGCCTGGGACTAGCGGGCTACACCGGGGAGCTGTTTTTT.